A selection of T cell receptor beta chains follows, all from one sample in a study of T cells expressing NK-cell markers. TCRdb re-called the 5' RACE reads, yielding one record per CDR3 amino acid sequence without DNA. Across 550,000 to 600,000 distinct CDR3 sequences, the top ten clones capture approximately 3.6% of the sample. Sequencing input: blood T cells: a sorted CD56 or NKG2C T cell subset, CD4+ or CD8+ T cells, or bulk PBMC T cells (not recorded which). These receptors were taken from a man aged 18 to 30 in good health. CDR3s include the opening cysteine and the closing phenylalanine or tryptophan.

TRBJ1-5,TRBV7-2,CASSGFGGPNQPQHF
TRBJ1-1,TRBV29-1,CSVVPRWSANTEAFF
TRBJ1-2,TRBV10-1,CASSVSENYGYTF
TRBJ1-4,TRBV6-1,CASSRAFNEKLFF
TRBJ2-7,TRBV12-3/TRBV12-4,CASSLSGRYYEQYF
TRBJ2-5,TRBV2,CASSEMGRGETQYF
TRBJ2-7,TRBV21-1,CASSPAPKRDSRGEQYF
TRBJ2-1,TRBV7-9,CASSPPSFRGDEQFF
TRBJ2-2,TRBV15,CATTSYGDKNTGELFF
TRBJ2-5,TRBV7-2,CASNRGTDQETQYF
TRBJ2-5,TRBV7-6,CASSLVGTRGETQYF
TRBJ2-1,TRBV20-1,CSARDLRREGWNEQFF
TRBJ1-3,TRBV6-6,CATSGHAGNTIYF
TRBJ2-3,TRBV7-9,CASSPSAADTQYF
TRBJ1-1,TRBV7-8,CASSLLEGMNTEAFF
TRBJ2-5,TRBV5-1,CASSSLTLPEETQYF
TRBJ2-1,TRBV20-1,CSAHPPQSSFSYNEQFF
TRBJ2-1,TRBV24-1,CATSDLQASGRGSYNEQFF
TRBJ1-1,TRBV29-1,CSSGRTDMNTEAFF
TRBJ2-1,TRBV12-3/TRBV12-4,CASSWASVHNEQFF
TRBJ2-7,TRBV24-1,CATSDMTGNEQYF
TRBJ2-3,TRBV6-6,CASMGEPDTQYF
TRBJ1-5,TRBV29-1,CSVVSGMNQPQHF
TRBJ2-1,TRBV3-1,CASSQERLAGNNEQFF
TRBJ2-1,TRBV7-3,CASSLSDRGITNEQFF
TRBJ2-1,TRBV4-1,CASSQDSGEQFF
TRBJ2-1,TRBV7-8,CASSQRTGGPYNEQFF
TRBJ2-3,TRBV6-2/TRBV6-3,CASSRKREVGTDTQYF
TRBJ2-2,TRBV7-6,CASSSLTTSGVTGELFF
TRBJ1-5,TRBV20-1,CSASAGVFGNQPQHF
TRBJ2-1,TRBV28,CASSLLQNEQFF
TRBJ2-7,TRBV12-3/TRBV12-4,CASSLALVTDEQYF
TRBJ2-5,TRBV29-1,CSVVSSEETQYF
TRBJ1-4,TRBV5-1,CASSEVGVIATNEKLFF
TRBJ2-5,TRBV25-1,CASSEYGGKTQYF
TRBJ2-5,TRBV20-1,CSANRLAGTQETQYF
TRBJ2-7,TRBV12-3/TRBV12-4,CATNGGLRNEQYF
TRBJ2-1,TRBV28,CAIRLPGTSSSLYNEQFF
TRBJ2-2,TRBV6-2/TRBV6-3,CASRDRVTGELFF
TRBJ2-2,TRBV20-1,CSARDSGGRASGELFF
TRBJ2-1,TRBV7-7,CASSGGPSNEQFF
TRBJ2-1,TRBV20-1,CSETGLDNEQFF
TRBJ2-7,TRBV11-2,CASRKDRLASYEQYF
TRBJ1-4,TRBV20-1,CSAIDRGGNEKLFF
TRBJ2-5,TRBV5-6,CASSWGTGGLETQYF